This T cell receptor (beta chain) emerged from a study of blood T cell repertoires in COVID-19. At the level of the study: Sources were T cells, B-cell-depleted T cells, or PBMCs; the material itself was cDNA or gDNA.

Per the original methods: Quantification of nucleated cells was approximated via reference gene primer amplification. Assay used: immunoSEQ multiplex PCR; TCRdb lists only in-frame clones, some missing. The V and J calls and clone size were taken over from that table, and D and trimming were inferred from the DNA. The table lists roughly 290,000 clones, around 90% of them singletons. The table lists this clone with a few counts. Other DNA sequences from this sample encode an identical CDR3 as well. Germline values: CDR1 SGHRS, CDR2 YFSETQ. The CDR3 is 15 residues long. J gave up 4 bases and V 2 bases, and 7 bases lay outside the gene matches.

This TCR came from a woman aged 18-29 years with acute COVID-19. Specimen: PBMCs or T cells enriched from blood (not recorded which). The J gene is TRBJ1-2, the V gene TRBV5-1, with 8 nucleotides matching TRBD1. The CDR3 DNA follows: TGCGCCAGCAGCTTAGAAGGACAGGGCCCCTATGGCTACACCTTC. Translating gives CASSLEGQGPYGYTF.